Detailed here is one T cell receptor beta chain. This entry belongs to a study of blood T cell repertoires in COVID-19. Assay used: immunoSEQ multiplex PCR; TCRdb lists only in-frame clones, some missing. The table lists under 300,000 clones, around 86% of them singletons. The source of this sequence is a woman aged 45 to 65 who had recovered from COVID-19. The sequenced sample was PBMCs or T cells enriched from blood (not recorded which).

The CDR3 reads CASSWGAGGEKLFF. The CDR3 DNA follows: TGTGCCAGCAGCTGGGGCGCCGGGGGTGAAAAACTGTTTTTT. V gene TRBV13 combines with J gene TRBJ1-4; D is possibly TRBD1 (5 bases). Trimming shortened V by 4 bases and J by 7 bases, and 13 bases separated the two germline ends. The CDR3 covers 14 residues. Per the germline V gene, CDR1 is PRHDT and CDR2 is FYEKMQ (reference sequence).